These 8 T cell receptor beta chains share one sample of origin, sequenced in a study of T cell repertoires in cytomegalovirus infection. No antigen has been assigned to these receptors. TCRdb re-called the reads through MiXCR, storing one row per CDR3 protein. The sample lists more than 300,000 distinct CDR3 sequences; nearly 35% were seen once. This material consisted of cultured PBMCs, taken from culture after CMV antigen stimulation. The receptors shown here come from a human donor in good health (CMV status not recorded). Some clones in this sample may be carry-over from other donors' samples.

This clonotype was counted between two and nine times. This sequence joins TRBV6-2 or TRBV6-3 and TRBJ2-1, with 7 positions matching TRBD2. Trimming at V came to 0 bases and at J to 7 bases, leaving 9 bases not matched to a gene. Germline values: CDR1 MNHEY, CDR2 SVGEGT. The CDR3 extends over 16 amino acids. CDR3 in DNA: TGTGCCAGCAGTTACTCCAGCGGCGGGAGTGGGAATGAGCAGTTCTTC. Its protein is CASSYSSGGSGNEQFF.

This clonotype has only a few counts. The chain links TRBV30 to TRBJ2-5; D unclear. Germline assignment: CDR1 GTSNPN and CDR2 SVGIG (reference sequence). V was pared by 2 bases and J by 5 bases, with 6 bases between. The CDR3 runs 11 residues. CDR3 amino acids: CAWSPRETQYF. The CDR3 DNA sequence: TGTGCCTGGAGTCCCCGCGAGACCCAGTACTTC.

V usage is TRBV28 and J usage is TRBJ1-6; D is perhaps TRBD1 (5 bases). V was clipped by 7 bases and J by 10 bases, with 11 bases between them. The CDR3 runs 12 residues. In germline, CDR1 is MDHEN, CDR2 SYDVKM. CDR3 protein: CASNTQESPLHF. For the CDR3, the DNA is TGTGCCAGCAACACACAGGAATCACCCCTCCACTTT. Using reference TRBV28 and TRBJ1-6 for the parts outside the CDR3, the full variable domain is DVKVTQSSRYLVKRTGEKVFLECVQDMDHENMFWYRQDPGLGLRLIYFSYDVKMKEKGDIPEGYSVSREKKERFSLILESASTNQTSMYLCASNTQESPLHFGNGTRLTVT.

This clonotype was seen more than once but under ten times. The chain links TRBV19 to TRBJ1-5; D not resolved. Trimming shortened V by 8 bases and J by 7 bases, and 9 bases separated the two germline ends. The length of the CDR3 is 11 residues. Germline V lookup: CDR1 LNHDA, CDR2 SQIVND (reference sequence). In DNA form, the CDR3 reads TGTGCCAGTGGGGAGGAACAGCCCCAGCATTTT. Its translation: CASGEEQPQHF.

The chain has TRBV6-5 and TRBJ1-2; D uncertain. This CDR3 is 11 amino acids long. Trimming removed 6 bases from V and 13 bases from J, with 15 bases in between. Germline CDR1 MNHEY, CDR2 SVGAGI. The chain's CDR3 is CASSNGARVTF. The CDR3 coding sequence is TGTGCCAGCAGCAACGGCGCTAGGGTCACCTTC.

The chain carries TRBV11-2 and TRBJ2-1; the match to TRBD2 covers 9 bases. With 6 bases clipped from V and 6 bases from J, the junction kept 9 bases outside the gene matches. This CDR3 region has 15 residues. CDR1 is SGHAT and CDR2 is FQNNGV in the germline V gene. The CDR3 protein is CASSPIAGVGNEQFF. CDR3 nucleotide sequence: TGTGCCAGCAGTCCTATAGCGGGAGTTGGCAATGAGCAGTTCTTC.

This chain uses TRBV6-6 with TRBJ2-4; TRBD2 might be the D (5 bases). In germline, CDR1 is MNHNY, CDR2 SVGAGI (reference sequence). CDR3 length: 16 amino acids. V dropped 2 bases and J dropped 0 bases, with 11 bases sitting between them. CDR3 DNA sequence: TGTGCCAGCAGTTACGAAGCGGCGCTAGCCAAAAACATTCAGTACTTC. Its protein is CASSYEAALAKNIQYF.

This clonotype was observed at least ten times. The chain couples TRBV7-2 to TRBJ2-3; D gene uncertain. The CDR3 has 15 amino acids. Germline V gene data show CDR1 as SGHTA and CDR2 as FQGNSA. Trimming cost V 1 base and J 1 base, with 9 bases left between them. The CDR3 DNA follows: TGTGCCAGCAGCTTAGTAGATCTAGGCACAGATACGCAGTATTTT. Translated: CASSLVDLGTDTQYF.